This paragraph reports one TCR beta chain. Germline CDR1 and CDR2: SNHLY and FYNNEI. J lost 10 bases, V lost 6 bases, and 5 bases had no gene match. This CDR3 has 13 residues. Authors' data handling: Cell counts per sample came from amplifying reference gene primers. Some clones are missing from TCRdb's copy, which holds only in-frame ones; the method was immunoSEQ multiplex PCR. The V and J calls and clone size are taken from that table; D and trimming were inferred from the DNA. This table holds about 190,000 clones, around 85% found once. This sample was taken from a study of blood T cell repertoires in COVID-19. Overall study: COVID-19 samples, acute and convalescent, were from the United States, Italy and Spain. The cDNA or gDNA used as material had been derived from T cells, B-cell-depleted T cells, or PBMCs.

The gene calls are TRBV2 and TRBJ2-1; the match to TRBD2 covers 11 bases. Sequencing was performed on peripheral blood. This sequence originates from a woman aged 50 to 60 with acute or convalescent COVID-19. The CDR3 spells CASRLAGVGEQFF. CDR3 DNA sequence: TGTGCCAGCAGACTAGCGGGGGTCGGAGAGCAGTTCTTC.